A single sample is the source of the 20 T cell receptor beta chains below, sequenced in a study of OX40 agonist ivuxolimab in advanced cancers. Only in-frame clones appear in the TCRdb table, and some are missing; sequencing was by immunoSEQ multiplex PCR. The sample holds tens of thousands of clones, roughly 94% seen once. Sequenced here: CD4+ or CD8+ T cells sorted from blood, sampled in a trial of the OX40 agonist ivuxolimab. These receptors all come from an adult with an advanced solid tumor such as melanoma, head and neck, liver or kidney cancer.

The rearrangement links TRBV15 to TRBJ2-3; 7 nucleotides line up with TRBD1. The CDR3 is 13 residues long. V shed 8 bases, J shed 1 base, and the junction held 3 bases outside the gene matches. CDR1 and CDR2 from the germline V gene are LNHNV and YYDKDF (reference sequence). Here the CDR3 DNA reads TGTGCCACCGGACAGGCCCGCACAGATACGCAGTATTTT. Encoded protein: CATGQARTDTQYF.

The rearrangement joins TRBV28 to TRBJ2-4; D gene uncertain. The CDR3 is 13 residues long. Trimming cost V 6 bases and J 5 bases, with 11 bases left between them. CDR1 is MDHEN and CDR2 is SYDVKM in the germline V gene. In DNA, the CDR3 is TGTGCCAGCAGCGGTCCCGAGCAAAACATTCAGTACTTC. Translated, it gives CASSGPEQNIQYF.

Here the CDR3 reads CASKGVEDTGELFF. CDR3 DNA: TGTGCCAGTAAGGGGGTTGAGGACACCGGGGAGCTGTTTTTT. The rearrangement uses TRBV19 and TRBJ2-2; perhaps TRBD1 as D (6 bases). The CDR3 length is 14 residues. Trimming removed 7 bases at V and 3 bases at J, with 12 bases between. The germline V gene encodes CDR1 LNHDA and CDR2 SQIVND (reference sequence).

The rearrangement links TRBV5-6 to TRBJ2-7; 7 nucleotides line up with TRBD2. The V segment lost 7 bases and the J segment 4 bases; nucleotides outside the gene matches: 5. The CDR3 is 12 amino acids. The germline CDR1 and CDR2 sequences are SGHDT and YYEEEE. DNA for the CDR3: TGTGCCAGCCTGAAGCGGGGTTACGAGCAGTACTTC. It specifies CASLKRGYEQYF.

The J gene is TRBJ2-3, the V gene TRBV27; no clear D gene. Germline V lookup: CDR1 MNHEY, CDR2 SMNVEV (reference sequence). The CDR3 sequence is 11 residues long. Trimming took 7 bases from V and 4 from J, leaving 6 bases between them. CDR3 loop: CASTIADTQYF. Written as DNA, the CDR3 is TGTGCCAGCACCATTGCAGATACGCAGTATTTT.

The chain employs TRBV18 and TRBJ2-1, with D possibly matching TRBD1 (6 bases). V lost 0 bases and J 1 base, leaving 7 bases between the germline ends. Germline V gene sequence: CDR1 KGHSH, CDR2 LQKENI. The length of the CDR3 is 15 residues. CDR3: CASSPPQGSYNEQFF. For the CDR3, the DNA is TGTGCCAGCTCACCACCGCAGGGGTCCTACAATGAGCAGTTCTTC. Based on the CDR3 plus reference TRBV18 and TRBJ2-1, the full variable domain is NAGVMQNPRHLVRRRGQEARLRCSPMKGHSHVYWYRQLPEEGLKFMVYLQKENIIDESGMPKERFSAEFPKEGPSILRIQQVVRGDSAAYFCASSPPQGSYNEQFFGPGTRLTVL.

The genes are TRBV7-9 and TRBJ1-5; no reliable D call. From germline, CDR1 is SEHNR and CDR2 FQNEAQ (reference sequence). Trimming shortened V by 5 bases and J by 6 bases, and 8 bases separated the two germline ends. The length of the CDR3 is 12 residues. In DNA, the CDR3 is TGTGCCAGCAGCCTAGGGCCTCAGCCCCAGCATTTT. Translating gives CASSLGPQPQHF.

V gene TRBV27 combines with J gene TRBJ2-1; 9 bases agree with TRBD1. This CDR3 is 12 amino acids long. J lost 6 bases, V lost 9 bases, and 3 bases had no gene match. Germline values: CDR1 MNHEY, CDR2 SMNVEV (reference sequence). The CDR3 sequence is CASSDRGNEQFF. The CDR3 nucleotides read TGTGCCAGTTCGGACAGGGGCAATGAGCAGTTCTTC.

The V gene is TRBV6-4, the J gene TRBJ2-7; D possibly corresponds to TRBD1 (7 bases). Trimming cost V 6 bases and J 3 bases, with 30 bases left between them. The CDR3 consists of 19 residues. Germline V gives CDR1 MRHNA, CDR2 SNTAGT. CDR3 coding DNA: TGTGCCAGCAGAAGAGAACCGGGACAGCCCGGGACTGGTGACTACGAGCAGTACTTC. Translating gives CASRREPGQPGTGDYEQYF.

This chain links TRBV4-3 with TRBJ2-7; D might be TRBD1 or TRBD2, each matching 6 bases. Per germline, CDR1 LGHNA and CDR2 YSLEER. V lost 1 base and J lost 0, with 10 bases in between. There are 15 residues in the CDR3. CDR3 in DNA: TGCGCCAGCAGCCAAGGGGGGGCCACCTCCTACGAGCAGTACTTC. Residues: CASSQGGATSYEQYF.

The chain employs TRBV6-5 and TRBJ2-2, with 7 nucleotides matching TRBD1. There are 14 residues in the CDR3. V was pared by 6 bases and J by 4 bases, with 5 bases of the junction left unmatched. CDR1 is MNHEY and CDR2 is SVGAGI in the germline V gene. CDR3 sequence: CASRTGTATGELFF. The CDR3 DNA reads as TGTGCCAGCAGGACCGGGACAGCCACCGGGGAGCTGTTTTTT.

The rearrangement joins TRBV7-9 to TRBJ2-5; the D gene could be TRBD1 or TRBD2 (6 bases each). Deletions cut 3 bases from V and 5 bases from J, with 19 bases between. This CDR3 has 16 residues. Germline V CDR1 and CDR2: SEHNR, FQNEAQ (reference sequence). The CDR3: CASSLGAGGILETQYF. CDR3 DNA: TGTGCCAGCAGCTTGGGGGCCGGCGGGATCCTTGAGACCCAGTACTTC. The entire variable domain, with the rest obtained from reference TRBV7-9 and TRBJ2-5, is as follows: DTGVSQNPRHKITKRGQNVTFRCDPISEHNRLYWYRQTLGQGPEFLTYFQNEAQLEKSRLLSDRFSAERPKGSFSTLEIQRTEQGDSAMYLCASSLGAGGILETQYFGPGTRLLVL.

Turning to this clone: The sample contains more than one DNA sequence encoding this CDR3. The J gene is TRBJ2-7, the V gene TRBV27, with D perhaps TRBD2 (6 bases). Germline values: CDR1 MNHEY, CDR2 SMNVEV (reference sequence). This CDR3 comprises 14 residues. Trimming cost V 2 bases and J 4 bases, with 12 bases left between them. CDR3 protein: CASSLRDGGYEQYF. In DNA form, the CDR3 reads TGTGCCAGCAGTTTAAGGGACGGGGGTTACGAGCAGTACTTC.

The V call is TRBV28, the J call TRBJ2-2; D possibly uses TRBD1 or TRBD2 (5 bases each). The germline V gene encodes CDR1 MDHEN and CDR2 SYDVKM. Trimming shortened V by 1 base and J by 4 bases, and 7 bases separated the two germline ends. The CDR3 contains 14 residues. In nucleotides, the CDR3 is TGTGCCAGCAGTTTATCAGGGACCACCGGGGAGCTGTTTTTT. It encodes CASSLSGTTGELFF.

The chain combines TRBV29-1 with TRBJ1-1; TRBD1 agrees at 9 bases. The length of the CDR3 is 12 residues. Trimming removed 3 bases from V and 4 bases from J; junction bases left unmatched: 0. Germline V gene data show CDR1 as SQVTM and CDR2 as ANQGSEA. CDR3 sequence: CSVETGGTEAFF. DNA for the CDR3: TGCAGCGTTGAGACAGGGGGCACTGAAGCTTTCTTT.

The chain joins TRBV2 to TRBJ2-5; D is undetermined. Trimming stripped 6 bases from V and 0 bases from J, with 11 bases between. CDR1 is SNHLY, CDR2 FYNNEI, per germline. The CDR3 contains 14 residues. In DNA, the CDR3 is TGTGCCAGCAGAACGATGCAGGACCAAGAGACCCAGTACTTC. Protein: CASRTMQDQETQYF. Full variable domain (outside the CDR3, taken from reference TRBV2 and TRBJ2-5): EPEVTQTPSHQVTQMGQEVILRCVPISNHLYFYWYRQILGQKVEFLVSFYNNEISEKSEIFDDQFSVERPDGSNFTLKIRSTKLEDSAMYFCASRTMQDQETQYFGPGTRLLVL.

CDR3 residues: CSVAYRGESEKLFF. The CDR3 region has the DNA TGCAGCGTTGCCTACAGGGGAGAAAGCGAAAAACTGTTTTTT. The chain joins TRBV29-1 to TRBJ1-4, with TRBD1 matching 7 bases. The CDR3 spans 14 residues. The V segment lost 4 bases and the J segment 8 bases; nucleotides outside the gene matches: 10. Germline CDR1 is SQVTM and CDR2 is ANQGSEA.

The CDR3 loop is CASQGETQYF. The CDR3 bases are TGTGCCAGCCAGGGAGAGACCCAGTACTTC. The rearrangement joins TRBV6-5 to TRBJ2-5; tentatively, D is TRBD1 (5 bases). Germline V gene sequence: CDR1 MNHEY, CDR2 SVGAGI. The CDR3 is made up of 10 amino acids. Trimming removed 8 bases at V and 4 bases at J, with 5 bases between.

V and J are TRBV5-8 and TRBJ2-3; possibly TRBD2 for D (6 bases). The CDR3 sequence is 15 residues long. Germline V gene sequence: CDR1 SGHTS, CDR2 YDEGEE. The V gene lost 0 bases and the J gene lost 3 bases, with 11 bases spanning the gap. The DNA of the CDR3 is TGTGCCAGCAGCTTGGCCGTGGGGGGAACAGATACGCAGTATTTT. This codes for CASSLAVGGTDTQYF.

V usage is TRBV28 and J usage is TRBJ1-2; D remains unclear. V lost 6 bases to trimming and J lost 5 bases, with 10 bases between them. CDR1 and CDR2 (germline): MDHEN, SYDVKM. CDR3 length: 12 amino acids. The DNA of the CDR3 is TGTGCCAGCAGATTTCTTGAATATGGCTACACCTTC. Its translation: CASRFLEYGYTF.